The T cell receptor beta chain under discussion was sequenced for a study of shared clonotypes between healthy human individuals. Trimming took 2 bases from V and 5 from J; bases not matched to a gene: 2. Germline lookup yields CDR1 MNHNY and CDR2 SVGAGI (reference sequence). CDR3 length equals 15 residues. Terminally differentiated effector memory CD45RA+ cells were left out of the naive CD8 fraction, which was CD45RO-negative and positively selected for CCR7. Donors, healthy HIV-negative adults, lacked recent acute infections or vaccinations. As concerns this clone: What it binds is not known.

The protocol was immunoSEQ multiplex PCR, while the TCRdb copy is restricted to in-frame clones and leaves out a portion. The table shows 450,000 to 700,000 clones, with around 95% occurring only once. Study-wide results and limits: A small donor pool kept down the genetic and exposure-history diversity that was represented.

This TCR came from a woman in her 30s in good health. The V call is TRBV6-6, the J call TRBJ1-5, with 11 bases aligning to TRBD1. Sequenced sample: naive CD8+ T cells sorted from blood. Written as DNA, the CDR3 is TGTGCCAGCAGTTACGGACAGGGGGCCTATCAGCCCCAGCATTTT. This encodes CASSYGQGAYQPQHF.